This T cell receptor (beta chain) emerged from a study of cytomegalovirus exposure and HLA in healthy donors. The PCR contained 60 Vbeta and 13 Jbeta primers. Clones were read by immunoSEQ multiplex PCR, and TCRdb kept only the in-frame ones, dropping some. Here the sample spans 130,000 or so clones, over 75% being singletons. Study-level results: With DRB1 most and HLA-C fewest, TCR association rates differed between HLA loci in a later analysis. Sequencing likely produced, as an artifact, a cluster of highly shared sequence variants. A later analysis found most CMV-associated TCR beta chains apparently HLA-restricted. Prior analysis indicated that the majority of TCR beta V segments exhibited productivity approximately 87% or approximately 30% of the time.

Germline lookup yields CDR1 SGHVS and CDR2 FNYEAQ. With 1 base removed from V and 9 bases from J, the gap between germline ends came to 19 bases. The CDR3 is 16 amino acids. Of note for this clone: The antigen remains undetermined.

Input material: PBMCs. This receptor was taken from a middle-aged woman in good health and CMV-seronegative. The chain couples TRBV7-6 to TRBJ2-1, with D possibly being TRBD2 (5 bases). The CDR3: CASSLVPGNSFGEQFF. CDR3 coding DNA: TGTGCCAGCAGCTTAGTTCCGGGGAATTCTTTTGGTGAGCAGTTCTTC.